This record covers a single T cell receptor beta chain. This sample is part of a study of blood T cell repertoires in COVID-19. Resolution of symptoms, clearance, or two negative PCRs was present in recovered Cohort 3 donors. Deletions cut 4 bases from V and 4 bases from J, with 14 bases between. This CDR3 has 14 amino acids. The germline gives CDR1 SGHRS, CDR2 YFSETQ. Authors' analysis steps: By means of reference gene primer amplification, nucleated cell counts were estimated. Repertoires were generated with immunoSEQ multiplex PCR, while TCRdb's copy carries only in-frame clones and drops some. V, J and clone size were drawn from that table, and D and trimming were deduced from the DNA. The sample has a few hundred thousand clones; 85% are singletons.

The clonotype originates from a man between 35 and 55 years old who had recovered from COVID-19. The rearrangement uses TRBV5-1 and TRBJ1-2, with D possibly being TRBD1 (6 bases). Sequencing was done on a sample of PBMCs or T cells enriched from blood (not recorded which). CDR3 protein: CASSQDSLSYGYTF. CDR3 bases: TGCGCCAGCAGCCAGGACAGTCTTAGCTATGGCTACACCTTC.